This TCR beta chain was obtained from a study of blood T cell repertoires in COVID-19. Trimming removed 0 bases from V and 7 bases from J, with 12 bases in between. The CDR3 sequence is 14 residues long. Looked up from germline, CDR1 is LGHDT and CDR2 is YNNKEL (reference sequence). Measured with immunoSEQ multiplex PCR; TCRdb has only the in-frame clones, and not every one. This repertoire shows about 110,000 clones, about 80% found once; its top ten account for 4.3%. The source of this sequence is a man between 65 and 85 years old with acute or convalescent COVID-19. This chain joins TRBV3-1 (or the pseudogene TRBV3-2) and TRBJ1-2; D perhaps matches TRBD1 (5 bases). Sequenced material: peripheral blood. CDR3 region: CASSQDSQGAGYTF. CDR3 coding DNA: TGTGCCAGCAGCCAAGATTCGCAGGGCGCTGGCTACACCTTC.